What follows are 21 T cell receptor gamma chains derived from one specimen sequenced in a study of γδ T cells in repeated Plasmodium falciparum infection. TCRdb reapplied CATT to the multiplex PCR reads. This sample has 30,000 or so gamma-chain clones, with more than 1.4% found just once. Bulk repertoires came from Vgamma9/Vdelta2+ or Vdelta2-negative gammadelta T cells flow-sorted from PBMC. Source material: gamma-delta T cells from blood. The source of these receptors is a pool of human donors (malaria-infected and uninfected, not separated).

This clone was counted many times. With a far larger clone one base away, a read error is the likely cause. Within the sample, other DNA sequences also encode this same CDR3. This chain links TRGV9 with TRGJP2. This CDR3 has 16 amino acids. Germline CDR1 reads GITISATS; CDR2 reads ISYDGTV (reference sequence). The CDR3 bases are TGTGCCCTGTGGGAGGTGCACGGAGGTAGTGATTGGATCAAGACGTTT. It encodes CALWEVHGGSDWIKTF.

As concerns this clone: TCRdb assigns this DNA the protein of a much larger clone, which departs from its translation at residue 8; this likely reflects a read error, and the protein shown comes from translating the DNA. The same CDR3 also results from other DNA sequences found in this sample. The chain has TRGV9 and TRGJ1 or TRGJ2. The J gene comes from matching the DNA to germline here; TCRdb lacks it. The V segment lost 2 bases and the J segment 9 bases; nucleotides outside the gene matches: 7. Looked up from germline, CDR1 is GITISATS and CDR2 is ISYDGTV (reference sequence). CDR3 length: 12 residues. The CDR3 loop is CALWEAPRKKLF. The DNA for the CDR3 is TGTGCCTTGTGGGAGGCGCCTCGTAAGAAACTCTTT.

As for this clone: This is likely an artifact of a read error, given a far larger clone one base away. Other nucleotide sequences from this sample produce the same CDR3. For the V gene the call is TRGV9; the J gene has no call. The CDR3 has 20 residues. The germline V gene encodes CDR1 GITISATS and CDR2 ISYDGTV (reference sequence). The CDR3 protein is CALWEVPTWEKELGKKIKVF. The CDR3 DNA is TGTGCCTTGTGGGAGGTCCCAACCTGGGAGAAAGAGTTGGGCAAAAAAATTAAGGTATTT.

A word on this clone: TCRdb attributes to this sequence the protein of a much larger clone, which differs from the DNA translation at residue 9; a read error is likely, and the protein displayed is translated from the DNA. The V gene reported is TRGV9; the J gene is uncalled. This CDR3 comprises 11 residues. Per germline, CDR1 GITISATS and CDR2 ISYDGTV (reference sequence). This chain's CDR3 is CALWEGPKRLF. The CDR3 DNA follows: TGTGCCTTGTGGGAGGGCCCTAAGAGACTCTTT.

This clone was seen ten or more times. TCRdb's protein, taken from a much larger clone, differs from this DNA's translation at residue 9, likely owing to a read error; the protein displayed comes from the DNA. The V call is TRGV9, the J call TRGJP. Assignment of the J gene here rests on matching the DNA to germline, because TCRdb gives none. CDR1 and CDR2 (germline): GITISATS, ISYDGTV (reference sequence). This CDR3 is 16 amino acids long. CDR3 region: CALWEIRESGKKIKVF. Here the CDR3 DNA reads TGTGCCTTGTGGGAGATTCGAGAGTCGGGCAAAAAAATCAAGGTATTT.

As to this clone: The protein held in TCRdb is that of a much larger clone and does not match this DNA's translation at residue 8, likely because of a read error; the protein shown is translated from the DNA. The chain recombines TRGV9 with TRGJP. The J gene is absent in TCRdb and was assigned here via DNA matching to germline. J was trimmed by 3 bases and V by 0 bases; bases with no gene match: 5. Germline assignment: CDR1 GITISATS and CDR2 ISYDGTV (reference sequence). The CDR3 sequence is 18 residues long. The chain's CDR3 is CALWEVGMQELGKKIKVF. The CDR3 region has the DNA TGTGCCTTGTGGGAGGTGGGTATGCAAGAGTTGGGCAAAAAAATCAAGGTATTT.

A few counts support this clone. This DNA translates differently at residue 10 from the TCRdb protein, which is that of a much larger clone; a read error is likely, and the protein shown is the DNA's own translation. J is TRGJP2 and V is TRGV2. TCRdb is silent on the J gene; assignment here came from matching the DNA to germline. Germline CDR1 reads EGSNGY; CDR2 reads YDSYNSKV. The length of the CDR3 is 13 residues. The CDR3 DNA reads as TGTGCCACCTGGGCCCGTAGTGATTGGGTCAAGACGTTT. As protein: CATWARSDWVKTF.

On this clone: It differs at one base from a far larger clone, so likely a read error. Other DNA sequences in this specimen translate into the identical CDR3. This chain uses TRGV9 with TRGJ1 or TRGJ2. No J gene was available from TCRdb, and it was assigned here by a germline match of the DNA. Germline V CDR1 and CDR2: GITISATS, ISYDGTV (reference sequence). The CDR3 runs to 13 residues. The CDR3 loop is CALWEVQGRKKLF. The CDR3 DNA follows: TGTGCCTTATGGGAGGTGCAAGGGCGAAAGAAACTCTTT.

For this clone: TCRdb attributes to this sequence the protein of a much larger clone, which differs from the DNA translation at residue 3; a read error is likely, and the protein displayed is translated from the DNA. This chain links TRGV5 with TRGJ1 or TRGJ2. The V gene's germline CDR1 is VINAFY and CDR2 YDVSNSKD. The CDR3 sequence is 11 residues long. The CDR3 DNA sequence: TGTGCCTCCTGGTTTCAGTGTAAGAAACTCTTT. Translated, it gives CASWFQCKKLF.

Comments on this clone: A far larger clone differs by one base, so this is likely a read error. The same CDR3 arises from other DNA sequences in this sample as well. The V and J genes are TRGV9 and TRGJ1 or TRGJ2. The J gene comes from matching the DNA to germline here; TCRdb lacks it. V lost 1 base and J lost 11; bases outside the gene matches: 5. The CDR3 loop spans 11 amino acids. The germline V gene encodes CDR1 GITISATS and CDR2 ISYDGTV (reference sequence). The CDR3 protein is CALWEVDEKLF. CDR3 nucleotide sequence: TGTGCCTTGTGGGAGGTAGACGAGAAACTCTTT.

This clone was counted at least ten times. TCRdb lists the protein of a much larger clone for this DNA, which differs at residue 10, so this is likely a read error; the protein given here is translated from the DNA itself. V gene TRGV9 combines with J gene TRGJP. CDR3 length: 15 residues. Germline lookup yields CDR1 GITISATS and CDR2 ISYDGTV (reference sequence). This CDR3 is CALWEEELGEKIKVF. The CDR3 DNA reads as TGTGCCTTGTGGGAGGAAGAGTTGGGCGAAAAAATCAAGGTATTT.

Worth noting for this clone: A far larger clone differs by one base, so this is likely a read error. This sample also contains other DNA sequences that code for the same CDR3. There is no J gene call, but TRGV3 is given as the V gene. In germline, CDR1 is VTNTFY, CDR2 YDVSTARD (reference sequence). This CDR3 is 13 amino acids long. CDR3 nucleotides: TGTGCCACCTGGGACCTGATTGATTGGATCAAGACTTTT. Amino acid sequence: CATWDLIDWIKTF.

Comment on this clone: TCRdb has a much larger clone's protein, which differs at residue 6 from the translation of this DNA, likely because of a read error; what is shown is the protein translated from the DNA. In nucleotides, the CDR3 is TGTGCCTTGTGGGACCCTGGGGGTTATAAGAAACTCTTT. As protein: CALWDPGGYKKLF. This rearrangement joins TRGV9 to TRGJ1 or TRGJ2. No J gene is reported in TCRdb; it was inferred here by comparing the DNA with germline. This CDR3 comprises 13 residues. The V gene's germline CDR1 is GITISATS and CDR2 ISYDGTV (reference sequence). With 4 bases clipped from V and 6 bases from J, the junction kept 9 bases outside the gene matches.

Ten or more counts support this clone. A read error likely explains this, since a far larger clone differs by one base. Other DNA sequences in this specimen translate into the identical CDR3. In DNA form, the CDR3 reads TGTGCCTTGTGGGATAACCTAAACGGGTTGGGCAAGAAAATCAAGGTATTT. This sequence encodes CALWDNLNGLGKKIKVF. The rearrangement joins TRGV9 to TRGJP. Germline CDR1 GITISATS, CDR2 ISYDGTV (reference sequence). This CDR3 region has 17 residues.

In this sample, this clone turned up a few times. TCRdb records a much larger clone's protein for this DNA, with a difference at residue 7 that likely arises from a read error; the protein given is the translation of the DNA. This chain links TRGV3 with TRGJP2. Matching the DNA to germline supplied the J gene, which TCRdb does not give. Germline V gene data show CDR1 as VTNTFY and CDR2 as YDVSTARD (reference sequence). The CDR3 extends over 13 amino acids. V shed 2 bases and J 10 bases; nucleotides not matched to a gene: 7. CDR3 protein: CATWDKLRWIKTF. CDR3 DNA sequence: TGTGCCACCTGGGACAAGTTGCGTTGGATCAAGACGTTT.

Turning to this clone: The protein recorded in TCRdb matches a much larger clone and deviates from this DNA's translation at residue 3, suggesting a read error; the protein here is obtained by translating the DNA. The chain recombines TRGV9 with TRGJP. As TCRdb names no J gene, one was assigned here on the basis of a DNA match to germline. CDR3 length: 17 amino acids. The germline V gene has CDR1 GITISATS and CDR2 ISYDGTV (reference sequence). The CDR3 DNA reads TGTGCCATGTGGGAGGGATTCCAAGAGTTGGGCAAAAAAATCAAGGTATTT. It specifies CAMWEGFQELGKKIKVF.

This clone was found many times. A far larger clone is just one base off, so this is likely a read error. Other nucleotide sequences from this sample produce the same CDR3. The rearrangement uses TRGV9 and TRGJP. Germline values: CDR1 GITISATS, CDR2 ISYDGTV (reference sequence). This CDR3 comprises 17 residues. V dropped 2 bases and J dropped 4; count of bases not matched to a gene: 5. The CDR3 region is CALWEARQELGKKIKVF. The CDR3 DNA reads TGTGCCTTGTGGGAGGCAAGACAAGAGTTGGGCAAAAAAATCAAGGTATTT.

This clone has just a few counts. This likely stems from a read error, as it lies one base from a far larger clone. The identical CDR3 is also encoded by other nucleotide sequences in the sample. The chain carries TRGV9 and TRGJP. Here the J gene was assigned by germline matching of the DNA, as TCRdb has none. Germline V gene sequence: CDR1 GITISATS, CDR2 ISYDGTV (reference sequence). V gave up 4 bases and J gave up 1 base; unmatched junction bases: 25. The CDR3 length is 24 residues. The CDR3 coding sequence is TGTGCCTTGTGGGATGTAGCTCGCAAGCTTTCGAGGGACGGGCAAGAGTTGGGCAAAAAAATCAAGGTATTT. This sequence encodes CALWDVARKLSRDGQELGKKIKVF.

Many counts were recorded for this clone. TCRdb's protein for this DNA is that of a much larger clone and differs from the translation at residue 9, likely a read error; the protein shown is the DNA translation. The rearrangement joins TRGV9 to TRGJP. The J gene is not listed in TCRdb, so it was assigned here from a DNA match to germline. The CDR3 is 16 amino acids. CDR1 and CDR2 from the germline V gene are GITISATS and ISYDGTV (reference sequence). The CDR3 region has the DNA TGTGCCTTGTGGGAGGTAAAGGAGTTTGGCAAAAAAATCAAGGTATTT. Protein sequence: CALWEVKEFGKKIKVF.

For this clone: TCRdb has a much larger clone's protein, which differs at residue 8 from the translation of this DNA, likely because of a read error; what is shown is the protein translated from the DNA. The genes are TRGV9 and TRGJP. No J gene is reported in TCRdb; it was inferred here by comparing the DNA with germline. There are 18 residues in the CDR3. With 2 bases clipped from V and 6 bases from J, the junction kept 10 bases outside the gene matches. The germline V gene has CDR1 GITISATS and CDR2 ISYDGTV (reference sequence). The CDR3 protein is CALWEAPSGELGKKIKVF. CDR3 DNA: TGTGCCTTGTGGGAGGCCCCAAGCGGAGAGTTGGGCAAAAAAATCAAGGTATTT.

About this clone itself: The TCRdb record carries a much larger clone's protein, which differs from this DNA's translation at residue 6; a read error is the likely cause, and the protein listed here is the DNA translation. The V call is TRGV9, the J call TRGJ1 or TRGJ2. No J segment appears in TCRdb, so it was assigned here by matching the sequence to germline. CDR1 is GITISATS and CDR2 is ISYDGTV in the germline V gene (reference sequence). With 3 bases clipped from V and 10 bases from J, the junction kept 6 bases outside the gene matches. The CDR3 covers 11 residues. The CDR3 region has the DNA TGTGCCTTGTGGGAGACCCCAAAGAAACTCTTT. It is translated as CALWETPKKLF.